A selection of T cell receptor beta chains follows, all from one sample in a study of T cell changes during pregnancy in multiple sclerosis. Only in-frame clones appear in the TCRdb table, and some are missing; sequencing was by immunoSEQ multiplex PCR. The sample includes around 68,000 clones, over 80% of them seen just once. The material sequenced was CD4+ T cells from peripheral blood mononuclear cells, taken before pregnancy. The receptors were sampled from a female donor with multiple sclerosis, enrolled in a pregnancy study. Each CDR3 is given with its conserved first and last residue. The D gene is left open where the match is weak. Expanded clones are given a class, and other clones once, few, many or no size at all.

D | size | J | V | CDR3 | DNA
NA | NA | TRBJ2-7 | TRBV5-4 | CASSLAGGVEQYF | TGTGCCAGCAGCTTGGCCGGGGGAGTCGAGCAGTACTTC
TRBD1 | NA | TRBJ1-1 | TRBV19 | CASITLKGRDRGLNTEAFF | TGTGCCAGTATTACGCTGAAAGGCCGGGACAGGGGATTAAACACTGAAGCTTTCTTT
TRBD1 | NA | TRBJ1-4 | TRBV2 | CASRLRSGTGWGASNEKLFF | TGTGCCAGCAGGCTTCGGTCCGGGACAGGGTGGGGAGCGTCTAATGAAAAACTGTTTTTT
TRBD1 | NA | TRBJ2-1 | TRBV5-1 | CASSPGTGGGNEQFF | TGCGCCAGCAGCCCCGGGACAGGGGGCGGCAATGAGCAGTTCTTC
TRBD1 | NA | TRBJ1-1 | TRBV5-1 | CASSFGTGGEGTEAFF | TGCGCCAGCAGCTTCGGGACAGGGGGCGAGGGCACTGAAGCTTTCTTT
NA | NA | TRBJ1-6 | TRBV30 | CAWSQDNSPLHF | TGTGCCTGGAGTCAGGATAATTCACCCCTCCACTTT
NA | NA | TRBJ2-3 | TRBV7-5 | CARGSGVCTDTQYF | TGTGCCAGAGGGTCGGGAGTTTGTACAGATACGCAGTATTTT
TRBD2 | once | TRBJ2-1 | TRBV19 | CASRWSGNYNEQFF | TGTGCCAGTAGATGGAGCGGGAACTACAATGAGCAGTTCTTC
NA | NA | TRBJ2-1 | TRBV6-5 | CASSYHRTNNEQFF | TGTGCCAGCAGTTACCACCGGACAAACAATGAGCAGTTCTTC
TRBD2 | NA | TRBJ2-5 | TRBV30 | CAWSVHSGEYQETQYF | TGTGCCTGGAGTGTACACAGCGGGGAGTACCAAGAGACCCAGTACTTC
TRBD1 | NA | TRBJ1-2 | TRBV7-9 | CASSRGQGRGYTF | TGTGCCAGCAGCAGGGGACAGGGTAGGGGCTACACCTTC
NA | NA | TRBJ1-1 | TRBV2 | CASSETGFTEAFF | TGTGCCAGCAGTGAGACCGGGTTCACTGAAGCTTTCTTT
TRBD2 | NA | TRBJ2-5 | TRBV30 | CAWSSRSWTSGGAAWETQYF | TGTGCCTGGAGTTCCAGGTCGTGGACTAGCGGGGGGGCCGCGTGGGAGACCCAGTACTTC
TRBD1 | NA | TRBJ2-7 | TRBV23-1 | CASGRDRGFYEQYF | TGCGCCAGCGGTAGGGACAGGGGGTTCTACGAGCAGTACTTC
NA | NA | TRBJ2-7 | TRBV7-2 | CASSRDYEQYF | TGTGCCAGCAGCCGGGACTACGAGCAGTACTTC
TRBD1 | NA | TRBJ2-5 | TRBV5-1 | CASSFGQAKETQYF | TGCGCCAGCAGCTTCGGACAGGCAAAAGAGACCCAGTACTTC
NA | NA | TRBJ2-5 | TRBV5-1 | CASSSSRLVTQYF | TGCGCCAGCAGCTCCTCCCGTTTAGTGACCCAGTACTTC
TRBD1 | NA | TRBJ2-3 | TRBV9 | CASSVLGQAQGDTQYF | TGTGCCAGCAGCGTCCTAGGACAGGCCCAGGGAGATACGCAGTATTTT
NA | NA | TRBJ2-2 | TRBV19 | CASSLAGVNTGELFF | TGTGCCAGTAGCCTTGCCGGGGTGAACACCGGGGAGCTGTTTTTT
TRBD2 | NA | TRBJ2-7 | TRBV7-2 | CASSLAPSGGHGYEQYF | TGTGCCAGCAGCTTAGCGCCTAGCGGGGGCCACGGGTACGAGCAGTACTTC
TRBD2 | NA | TRBJ2-7 | TRBV7-8 | CASSLELAGGNEQYF | TGTGCCAGCAGCTTAGAGCTAGCGGGGGGAAACGAGCAGTACTTC
NA | once | TRBJ1-1 | TRBV5-4 | CASSFFDSSPEAFF | TGTGCCAGCAGCTTCTTCGACAGCTCCCCAGAAGCTTTCTTT
NA | NA | TRBJ2-7 | TRBV7-6 | CASSLGANGIYEQYF | TGTGCCAGCAGCTTAGGCGCGAACGGGATCTACGAGCAGTACTTC
TRBD1 | NA | TRBJ2-4 | TRBV5-6 | CASSHRQGGIQYF | TGTGCCAGCAGCCACCGACAGGGGGGCATTCAGTACTTC
TRBD1 | NA | TRBJ2-3 | TRBV19 | CASSTLQGLSTDTQYF | TGTGCCAGTAGTACCTTACAGGGGCTGAGCACAGATACGCAGTATTTT
TRBD2 | NA | TRBJ2-3 | TRBV5-1 | CASSQAGRGSTDTQYF | TGCGCCAGCAGCCAGGCCGGGAGGGGTAGCACAGATACGCAGTATTTT
NA | NA | TRBJ1-1 | TRBV7-9 | CAIIKGGLGAEAFF | TGTGCCATCATTAAGGGGGGGCTGGGGGCTGAAGCTTTCTTT
NA | NA | TRBJ1-5 | TRBV15 | CATSRDRRSNQPQHF | TGTGCCACCAGCAGAGATAGGCGGAGCAATCAGCCCCAGCATTTT
NA | once | TRBJ1-2 | TRBV7-2 | CASSRTQGLYGYTF | TGTGCCAGCAGTCGTACGCAGGGACTCTATGGCTACACCTTC
TRBD1 | NA | TRBJ2-7 | TRBV11-3 | CASSLRQGAYEQYF | TGTGCCAGCAGCTTAAGGCAGGGGGCCTACGAGCAGTACTTC
TRBD2 | NA | TRBJ2-1 | TRBV29-1 | CSVLGLARGSDEQFF | TGCAGCGTTTTAGGACTAGCAAGGGGTTCTGATGAGCAGTTCTTC
NA | NA | TRBJ2-1 | TRBV5-1 | CASSLEAWGGREQFF | TGCGCCAGCAGCTTGGAGGCCTGGGGGGGGCGTGAGCAGTTCTTC
TRBD1 | NA | TRBJ2-6 | TRBV2 | CASKQGHSGANVLTF | TGTGCCAGCAAACAGGGGCACTCTGGGGCCAACGTCCTGACTTTC
TRBD1 | once | TRBJ1-1 | TRBV14 | CASSQLGGTGVNTEAFF | TGTGCCAGCAGCCAGCTGGGCGGGACAGGAGTGAACACTGAAGCTTTCTTT
TRBD1 | NA | TRBJ1-2 | TRBV27 | CASSWTGGRGYTF | TGTGCCAGCAGCTGGACAGGGGGCAGAGGCTACACCTTC
TRBD1 | NA | TRBJ1-6 | TRBV5-6 | CASSPGQGSSPLHF | TGTGCCAGCAGCCCAGGACAGGGTAGTTCACCCCTCCACTTT
TRBD1 | NA | TRBJ1-5 | TRBV7-2 | CASGQGVGPQHF | TGTGCCAGCGGACAGGGGGTTGGGCCCCAGCATTTT
NA | NA | TRBJ1-2 | TRBV2 | CASRVESGNYGYTF | TGTGCCAGCAGGGTGGAGAGCGGGAACTATGGCTACACCTTC
NA | NA | TRBJ2-5 | TRBV4-2 | CASSQEGEETQYF | TGTGCCAGCAGCCAAGAAGGGGAAGAGACCCAGTACTTC
NA | NA | TRBJ1-2 | TRBV11-3 | CASSALQPMGGANYGYTF | TGTGCCAGCAGCGCTCTACAACCGATGGGGGGGGCAAACTATGGCTACACCTTC
TRBD1 | NA | TRBJ2-1 | TRBV10-3 | CAISGGRLRGSNEQFF | TGTGCCATCAGTGGGGGGAGACTCAGGGGGAGCAATGAGCAGTTCTTC
TRBD2 | NA | TRBJ2-3 | TRBV7-9 | CASSFPLAGITTSTDTQYF | TGTGCCAGCAGCTTCCCTCTAGCGGGTATCACCACTAGCACAGATACGCAGTATTTT
TRBD1 | NA | TRBJ1-6 | TRBV5-1 | CASSLEGTGSNSPLHF | TGCGCCAGCAGCTTGGAGGGGACAGGCAGTAATTCACCCCTCCACTTT
TRBD2 | few | TRBJ2-1 | TRBV4-3 | CASSQGRGGQRSNEQFF | TGCGCCAGCAGCCAAGGGCGGGGGGGCCAGAGGTCAAATGAGCAGTTCTTC
TRBD1 | NA | TRBJ2-7 | TRBV4-2 | CASSQELMTGEEQYF | TGTGCCAGCAGCCAAGAATTGATGACAGGGGAAGAGCAGTACTTC
TRBD1 | NA | TRBJ2-3 | TRBV5-1 | CASSLPGTASPDTQYF | TGCGCCAGCAGCTTACCCGGGACAGCTTCACCAGATACGCAGTATTTT
NA | NA | TRBJ1-5 | TRBV6-5 | CASSYFPSLNQPQHF | TGTGCCAGCAGTTATTTTCCGAGTCTAAATCAGCCCCAGCATTTT
NA | few | TRBJ1-6 | TRBV5-6 | CASSLKGAGNSPLHF | TGTGCCAGCAGCTTGAAAGGGGCTGGTAATTCACCCCTCCACTTT
TRBD1 | NA | TRBJ2-7 | TRBV7-6 | CASRPGTGVYEQYF | TGTGCCAGCAGACCCGGGACAGGGGTTTACGAGCAGTACTTC
NA | few | TRBJ1-4 | TRBV30 | CAWRGQDGNRELFF | TGTGCCTGGAGGGGCCAGGACGGGAACCGTGAACTGTTTTTT
TRBD2 | once | TRBJ2-1 | TRBV29-1 | CSPLAGSYNEQFF | TGCAGCCCTCTAGCGGGGAGCTACAATGAGCAGTTCTTC
NA | NA | TRBJ2-7 | TRBV29-1 | CSVVVGIEQYF | TGCAGCGTTGTGGTCGGTATCGAGCAGTACTTC
NA | NA | TRBJ1-2 | TRBV5-1 | CASSFEGSGYTF | TGCGCCAGCAGCTTTGAGGGTAGCGGCTACACCTTC
NA | NA | TRBJ2-3 | TRBV6-5 | CASSPGPRGTDTQYF | TGTGCCAGCAGTCCGGGCCCCAGGGGCACAGATACGCAGTATTTT
TRBD1 | NA | TRBJ2-3 | TRBV7-2 | CASSLSPGQGQDTQYF | TGTGCCAGCAGCTTATCCCCCGGACAGGGGCAGGATACGCAGTATTTT
NA | once | TRBJ2-1 | TRBV7-8 | CASSLALVAPNEQFF | TGTGCCAGCAGCTTGGCCCTAGTGGCGCCCAATGAGCAGTTCTTC
NA | NA | TRBJ1-1 | TRBV10-3 | CAIRRDGGDGTEAFF | TGTGCCATCAGACGCGATGGCGGGGATGGGACTGAAGCTTTCTTT